The present entry profiles one T cell receptor (beta chain) with its context. This clone appeared a single time. Its antigen is still unknown. No quality values exist for individual bases; no much larger clone is one base distant. TCRbeta CDR3 regions were amplified from genomic DNA by means of the immunoSEQ Assay, a bias-controlled multiplex PCR. The authors' analysis ran thus. Nucleated cell counts per sample were estimated from amplification of reference gene primers within the assay. To quantify the absolute abundance of each unique TCRbeta CDR3 rearrangement, sequence reads were collapsed and filtered. Productive Simpson clonality was computed per sample as the square root of Simpson's diversity index over productive rearrangements. TCRdb limited this immuneACCESS table to in-frame rearrangements with V and J called. A share of clones is missing; checked studies link under half to unresolved V genes, and the rest is unexplained. V and J calls and clone size come straight from that table; D and trimming were deduced from the DNA. This sample has 200,000 to 250,000 clones in its table, and nearly 90% of those were observed once. The top ten hold 10% to 15% of the sample.

The data are from a study of blood T cell repertoires in COVID-19 (dated by TCRdb to 2018 to 2020). Context from the whole study: Collaborator samples came from the United States, Italy and Spain and covered acute and convalescent phases of COVID-19. Sample metadata almost always included a de-identified subject ID, COVID-19 status, age in years and sex. The samples were drawn from the first 160 participants of the ongoing ImmuneRACE study and from 1,254 subjects provided by 6 global collaborators. Deeply sampled blood TCRbeta repertoires from subjects exposed to, actively infected with, or recovered from COVID-19 were included in the dataset. The prospective study material was composed of cDNA or gDNA derived from T cells, B-cell-depleted T cells, or PBMCs. The repertoires were released in a freely available public database intended as a resource for research on the immune response to SARS-CoV-2. HLA class I and class II types, where available, came from metadata supplied by the sample provider rather than from assay-based typing. Overall results and qualifications from the work: Clinical and demographic metadata were provided uncurated, with the amount varying by source and participant.

Another Seattle source contributed samples from volunteer blood donors who had recovered from COVID-19. Each collaborating institution followed its own protocols to collect whole blood in K2EDTA tubes. For TCRbeta analysis, collaborators shipped samples in one of three forms: frozen whole blood, isolated PBMCs, or DNA extracted from either of those sample types. The clonotype comes from a woman aged 18-30 years who had recovered from COVID-19. What was sequenced was peripheral blood.

The sequenced DNA is TGCGCCAGCAGCTTGTTAGCGGGAGGGACCGGGGAGCTGTTTTTT. Translation gives CASSLLAGGTGELFF. The receptor chain draws on TRBV5-1 and TRBJ2-2; TRBD2 lines up with 11 middle nucleotides. From cysteine to phenylalanine, the CDR3 is 15 amino acids long. This entry keeps only the CDR3 DNA: 45 bases, framed from base 1. Trimmed from V: 1 base; trimmed from J: 5 bases; junction bases lacking a gene match: 1. In the germline V gene, CDR1 corresponds to SGHRS and CDR2 to YFSETQ.